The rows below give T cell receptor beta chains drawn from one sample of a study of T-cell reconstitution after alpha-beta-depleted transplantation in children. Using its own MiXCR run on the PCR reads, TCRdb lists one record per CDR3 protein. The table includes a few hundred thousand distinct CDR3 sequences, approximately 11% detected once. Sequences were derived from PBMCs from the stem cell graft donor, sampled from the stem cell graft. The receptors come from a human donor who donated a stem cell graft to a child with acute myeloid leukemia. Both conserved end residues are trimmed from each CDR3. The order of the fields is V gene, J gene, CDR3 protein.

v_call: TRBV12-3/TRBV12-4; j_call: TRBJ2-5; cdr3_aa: ASSSGRRETQY
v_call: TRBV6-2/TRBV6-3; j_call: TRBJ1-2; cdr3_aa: ASRRDTRIRRDYGYT
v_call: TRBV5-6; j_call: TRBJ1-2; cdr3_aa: ASSPRSRGADGYT
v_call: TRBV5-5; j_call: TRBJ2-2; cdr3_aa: ASSSDRSNTGELF
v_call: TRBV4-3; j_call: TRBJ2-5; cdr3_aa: ASSQMAQETQY
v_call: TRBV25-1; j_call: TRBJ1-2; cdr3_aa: ASSEFTANYGYT
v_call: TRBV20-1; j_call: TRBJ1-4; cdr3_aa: SARDPSLGAHEKLF
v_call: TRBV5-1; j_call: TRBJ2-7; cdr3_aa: ASSLLGGPTYEQY
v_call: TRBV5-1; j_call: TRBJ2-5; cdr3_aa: ASSLEGRHQETQY
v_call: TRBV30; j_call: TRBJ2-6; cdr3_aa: AWSRSSSGANVLT
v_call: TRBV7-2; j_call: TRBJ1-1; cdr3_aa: ASSSGPRGRTEAF
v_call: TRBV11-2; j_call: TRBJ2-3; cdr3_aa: ASSRNAGGGTDTQY
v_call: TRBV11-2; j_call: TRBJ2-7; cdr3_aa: ASSSGLTYEQY
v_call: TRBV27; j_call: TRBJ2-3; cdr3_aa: ASSSPMTSGSTDTQY
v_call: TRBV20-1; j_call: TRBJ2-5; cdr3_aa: SASIAALWGETQY
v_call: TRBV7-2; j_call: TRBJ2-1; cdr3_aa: ASTARAVPPEQF
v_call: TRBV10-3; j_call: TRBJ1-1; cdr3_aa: AISEQGSNSAEAF
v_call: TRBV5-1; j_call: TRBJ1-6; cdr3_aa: ASSPQGDSSPLH
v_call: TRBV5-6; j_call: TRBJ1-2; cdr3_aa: ASSLTGIYGYT
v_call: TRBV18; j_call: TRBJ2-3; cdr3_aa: ASSLEVAADTQY
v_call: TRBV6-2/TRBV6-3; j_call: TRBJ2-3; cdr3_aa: ASSNRISGRITDTQY
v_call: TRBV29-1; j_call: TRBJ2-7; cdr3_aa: SVETGEYEQY
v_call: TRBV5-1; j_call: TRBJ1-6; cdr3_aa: ASSPAQGANSPLH
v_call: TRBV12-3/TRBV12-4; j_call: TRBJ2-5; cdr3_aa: ASSLEMREGGETQY
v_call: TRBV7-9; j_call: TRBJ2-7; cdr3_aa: ASSLGQGVTTYEQY
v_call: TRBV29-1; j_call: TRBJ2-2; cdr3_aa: SVRDREAGELF
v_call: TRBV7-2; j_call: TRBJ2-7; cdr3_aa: ASSLASESSEQY
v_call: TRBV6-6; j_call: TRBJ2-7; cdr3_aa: ASSPGGHEQY
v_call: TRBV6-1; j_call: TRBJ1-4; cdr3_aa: ASRRLGVEKLF
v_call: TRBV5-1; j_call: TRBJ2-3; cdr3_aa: ASSGGHNTDTQY
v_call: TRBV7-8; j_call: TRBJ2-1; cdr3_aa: ASSLEERGRMDEQF
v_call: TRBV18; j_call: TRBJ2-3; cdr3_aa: ASSPVISGINTDTQY
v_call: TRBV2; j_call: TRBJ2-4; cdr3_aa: ASRQTGSDRGVQY
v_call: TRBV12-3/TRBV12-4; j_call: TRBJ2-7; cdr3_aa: ASSSDTYEQY
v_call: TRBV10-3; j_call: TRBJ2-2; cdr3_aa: AIKGQGDTGELF
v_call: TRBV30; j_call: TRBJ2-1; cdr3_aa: AWRTSGIYEQF
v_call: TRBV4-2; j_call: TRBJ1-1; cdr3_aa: ASSHGGTEAF
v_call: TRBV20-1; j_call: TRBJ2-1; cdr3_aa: SVLPGSNNEQF
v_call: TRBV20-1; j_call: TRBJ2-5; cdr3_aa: SASLYGYNHASGSDGETQY
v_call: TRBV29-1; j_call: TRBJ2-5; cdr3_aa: SGGPGGETQY
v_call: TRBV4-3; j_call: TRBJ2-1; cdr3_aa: ASSLQEGFPYNEQF
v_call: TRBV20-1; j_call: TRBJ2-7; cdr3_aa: SAERRTGVYEQY
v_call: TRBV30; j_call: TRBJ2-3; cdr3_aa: AWNDGAADTQY
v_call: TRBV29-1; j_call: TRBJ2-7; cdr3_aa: SVDGVGYEQY
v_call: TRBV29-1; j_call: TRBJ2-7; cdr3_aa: SALLGEQY
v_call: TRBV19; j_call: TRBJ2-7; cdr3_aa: ASSYSAGGRDEQY
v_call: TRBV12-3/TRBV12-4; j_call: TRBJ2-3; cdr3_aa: ASSFDGASTDTQY
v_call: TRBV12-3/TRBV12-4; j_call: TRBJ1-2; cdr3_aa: ASSATGQGSYT
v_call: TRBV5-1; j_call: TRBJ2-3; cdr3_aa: ASSLGAGLTDTQY
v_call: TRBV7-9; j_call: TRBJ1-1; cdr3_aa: ASSLQEAEAF
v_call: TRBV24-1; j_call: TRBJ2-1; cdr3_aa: ATSDSGRPGSEQF
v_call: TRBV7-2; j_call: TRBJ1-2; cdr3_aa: ASSLAQGSYGYT
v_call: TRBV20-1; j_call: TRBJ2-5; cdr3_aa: SASRGRETQY
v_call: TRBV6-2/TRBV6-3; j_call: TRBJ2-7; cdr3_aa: ASRGDRGSYEQY
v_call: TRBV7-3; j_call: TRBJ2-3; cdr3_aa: ASSLSWTDTQY
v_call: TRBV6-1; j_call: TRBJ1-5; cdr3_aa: ASSNPGGQPQH
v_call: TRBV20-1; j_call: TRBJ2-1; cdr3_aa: SARRASGGDEQF
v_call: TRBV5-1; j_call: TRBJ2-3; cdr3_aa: ASSLVGGSDTQY
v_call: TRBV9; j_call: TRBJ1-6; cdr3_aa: ASSTQTGVSDSPLH
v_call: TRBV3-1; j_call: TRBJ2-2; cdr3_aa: ASSHTGDGTGELF